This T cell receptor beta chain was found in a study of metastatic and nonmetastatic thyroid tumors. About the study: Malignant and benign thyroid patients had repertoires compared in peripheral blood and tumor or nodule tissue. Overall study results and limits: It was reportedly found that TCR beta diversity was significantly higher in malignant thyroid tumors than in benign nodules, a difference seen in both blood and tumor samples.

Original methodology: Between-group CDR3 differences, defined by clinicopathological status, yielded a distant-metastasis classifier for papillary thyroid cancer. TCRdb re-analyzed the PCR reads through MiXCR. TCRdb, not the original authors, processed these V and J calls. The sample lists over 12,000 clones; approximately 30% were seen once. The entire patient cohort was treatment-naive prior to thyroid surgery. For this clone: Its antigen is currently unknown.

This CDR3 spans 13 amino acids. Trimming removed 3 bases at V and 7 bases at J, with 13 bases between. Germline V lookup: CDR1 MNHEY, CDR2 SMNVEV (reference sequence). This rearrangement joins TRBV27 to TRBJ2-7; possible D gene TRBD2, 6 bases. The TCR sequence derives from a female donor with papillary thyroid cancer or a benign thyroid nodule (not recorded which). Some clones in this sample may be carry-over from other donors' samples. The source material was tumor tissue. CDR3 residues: CASSLYVGGEQYF. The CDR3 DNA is TGTGCCAGCAGTTTGTACGTGGGGGGTGAGCAGTACTTC.